Following are 21 T cell receptor beta chains from one sample sequenced in a study of cytomegalovirus exposure and HLA in healthy donors. 60 Vbeta and 13 Jbeta primers were used in PCR. The repertoire was sequenced with immunoSEQ multiplex PCR; TCRdb's copy has only in-frame clones and lacks some. The sample yields some 130,000 clones, 60% to 80% seen once. Sequenced: PBMCs. These receptors were obtained from a man aged 30-40 years in good health and CMV-seronegative.

The V call is TRBV29-1, the J call TRBJ2-7; 10 nucleotides match TRBD1. The germline gives CDR1 SQVTM, CDR2 ANQGSEA. The V and J ends lost 3 bases and 9 bases, in that order; junction bases with no gene match: 8. The CDR3 runs 13 residues. The CDR3 DNA sequence: TGCAGCGTTGAGTCGGGACAGGGGATGGGGCAGTACTTC. Its translation is CSVESGQGMGQYF.

The CDR3 spells CASSPPASGRLTEQFF. The CDR3 coding sequence is TGTGCCAGCTCACCACCGGCTAGCGGGAGACTTACTGAGCAGTTCTTC. The chain links TRBV18 to TRBJ2-1; 10 bases fit TRBD2. The CDR3 runs 16 residues. The trim removed 0 bases at V and 9 bases at J, leaving 8 bases unmatched. Germline CDR1 reads KGHSH; CDR2 reads LQKENI.

This clone turned up a few times. This rearrangement joins TRBV6-1 to TRBJ2-1; 7 positions match TRBD2. There are 15 residues in the CDR3. The germline CDR1 and CDR2 sequences are MNHNS and SASEGT. The V gene end was trimmed by 1 base and the J gene end by 6 bases; junction bases not matched to a gene: 6. CDR3 in amino acids: CASSEGDGRINEQFF. As DNA, the CDR3 is TGTGCCAGCAGTGAAGGCGACGGGAGGATCAATGAGCAGTTCTTC.

The rearrangement joins TRBV7-8 to TRBJ1-2; 7 nucleotides agree with TRBD1. The J segment lost 7 bases and the V segment lost 1 base, leaving 6 bases of the junction unmatched. Germline lookup yields CDR1 SGHVS and CDR2 FQNEAQ. The CDR3 consists of 14 residues. DNA of the CDR3: TGTGCCAGCAGCTTAGAGACAGGGTTTTTTGGCTACACCTTC. Residues: CASSLETGFFGYTF.

This clone came up once. The CDR3 DNA reads as TGCAGCGTCGAGCTGACAGGGGAGACCCAGTACTTC. Protein product: CSVELTGETQYF. This chain connects TRBV29-1 to TRBJ2-5; 7 bases map to TRBD1. The CDR3 consists of 12 residues. The junction had 6 bases not matched to a gene; V was cut back by 6 bases and J by 5 bases. Per germline, CDR1 SQVTM and CDR2 ANQGSEA.

This clone was seen once. The V and J genes are TRBV28 and TRBJ2-1; the match to TRBD2 covers 9 bases. Trimming at V came to 7 bases and at J to 5 bases, leaving 12 bases not matched to a gene. CDR3 length equals 16 residues. Germline V gene lookup returns CDR1 MDHEN and CDR2 SYDVKM. This CDR3 reads CASTLSGAGGHNEQFF. CDR3 DNA sequence: TGTGCCAGCACCCTCTCCGGGGCGGGAGGGCACAATGAGCAGTTCTTC.

The V and J genes are TRBV18 and TRBJ2-1; 11 nucleotides line up with TRBD2. The CDR3 runs 16 residues. The trim removed 2 bases at V and 0 bases at J, leaving 0 bases unmatched. The germline gives CDR1 KGHSH, CDR2 LQKENI. CDR3 region: CASSPTSGSSYNEQFF. CDR3 nucleotides: TGTGCCAGCTCACCAACTAGCGGGAGCTCCTACAATGAGCAGTTCTTC.

The chain employs TRBV19 and TRBJ1-1; D is unresolved. CDR1 is LNHDA, CDR2 SQIVND, per germline (reference sequence). The CDR3 is 14 amino acids. Between the trimmed V and J ends, which lost 5 bases and 6 bases, there was a span of 16 bases. This chain's CDR3 is CASSSSEAIAEAFF. The CDR3 coding sequence is TGTGCCAGTAGTTCTAGCGAGGCTATTGCTGAAGCTTTCTTT.

On this clone: Relative to the germline gene, one junction end is altered; a read error may explain this. The chain uses TRBV5-1 and TRBJ2-5, with TRBD2 as a possible D gene (5 bases). The CDR3 is 13 amino acids. Germline V gene sequence: CDR1 SGHRS, CDR2 YFSETQ. CDR3 residues: CASSLGLPRGWNF. The CDR3 nucleotides read TGCGCCAGCAGCTTGGGTCTCCCGCGCGGGTGGAACTTC.

This clone has only a few counts. This sequence joins TRBV5-1 and TRBJ2-7; D gene unclear. This CDR3 is built from 16 residues. The germline gives CDR1 SGHRS, CDR2 YFSETQ. With 4 bases removed from V and 4 bases from J, the gap between germline ends came to 21 bases. The CDR3 spells CASSPSEVQMRYEQYF. The DNA for the CDR3 is TGCGCCAGCAGCCCCTCGGAAGTTCAAATGAGGTACGAGCAGTACTTC.

The rearrangement uses TRBV28 and TRBJ1-1; TRBD1 is a possible D gene (5 bases). Germline V gives CDR1 MDHEN, CDR2 SYDVKM. This CDR3 has 14 residues. With 1 base removed from V and 2 bases from J, the gap between germline ends came to 8 bases. Here the CDR3 DNA reads TGTGCCAGCAGTTTATCGCAGGGTAACACTGAAGCTTTCTTT. It is translated as CASSLSQGNTEAFF.

CDR3 protein: CASSFNRDNNQPQHF. The CDR3 bases are TGTGCCAGCAGCTTTAACAGGGATAACAATCAGCCCCAGCATTTT. The chain uses TRBV11-2 and TRBJ1-5; possible D gene TRBD1, 6 bases. V was cut by 3 bases and J by 3 bases, with 12 bases left in between. The CDR3 sequence is 15 residues long. CDR1 is SGHAT and CDR2 is FQNNGV in the germline V gene. Complete variable domain (other parts from reference TRBV11-2 and TRBJ1-5): EAGVAQSPRYKIIEKRQSVAFWCNPISGHATLYWYQQILGQGPKLLIQFQNNGVVDDSQLPKDRFSAERLKGVDSTLKIQPAKLEDSAVYLCASSFNRDNNQPQHFGDGTRLSIL.

The V gene is TRBV18, the J gene TRBJ2-1; D remains unclear. Per the germline V gene, CDR1 is KGHSH and CDR2 is LQKENI. The ends were cut back, 3 bases at V and 2 bases at J, with 17 bases in the middle. This CDR3 region has 17 residues. The CDR3 is CASSPRPSETPYNEQFF. CDR3 sequence (DNA): TGTGCCAGCTCACCTCGTCCGAGCGAAACCCCCTACAATGAGCAGTTCTTC.

The gene calls are TRBV11-1 and TRBJ2-5, with D hard to call. The CDR3 extends over 14 amino acids. Germline V gene lookup returns CDR1 SGHAT and CDR2 FQDESV (reference sequence). With 5 bases removed from V and 5 bases from J, the gap between germline ends came to 15 bases. The CDR3 DNA reads as TGTGCCAGCAGCCCCCCTATGGCGGAGGAGACCCAGTACTTC. It translates to CASSPPMAEETQYF.

This chain uses TRBV13 with TRBJ2-5; D is possibly TRBD1 (6 bases). Germline V gives CDR1 PRHDT, CDR2 FYEKMQ (reference sequence). V was clipped by 2 bases and J by 2 bases, with 12 bases between them. The CDR3 has 15 residues. DNA for the CDR3: TGTGCCAGCAGCTTAACCCGGACAGTACAAGAGACCCAGTACTTC. Its translation: CASSLTRTVQETQYF.

As regards this clone: The junction and the germline gene differ at one end; a read error may be behind it. Other DNA sequences from this sample encode an identical CDR3 as well. This sequence joins TRBV30 and TRBJ2-1; 7 bases align to TRBD2. The CDR3 covers 13 residues. The V gene's germline CDR1 is GTSNPN and CDR2 SVGIG (reference sequence). CDR3 protein: CAWSPNESGNPFF. The CDR3 coding sequence is TGCGCCTGGAGCCCTAACGAGAGCGGGAATCCGTTCTTC.

This chain links TRBV6-5 with TRBJ2-7; tentatively, D is TRBD1 (6 bases). Germline V gene data show CDR1 as MNHEY and CDR2 as SVGAGI. Trimming stripped 0 bases from V and 3 bases from J, with 15 bases between. The CDR3 sequence is 16 residues long. The CDR3 DNA is TGTGCCAGCAGTTACTCGAGTAAAGGGGGTGGCTACGAGCAGTACTTC. This sequence encodes CASSYSSKGGGYEQYF.

The chain is built from TRBV5-8 and TRBJ2-7, with 12 nucleotides matching TRBD2. After removal of 3 bases from V and 5 bases from J, the junction contained 18 bases not matched to a gene. The germline V gene encodes CDR1 SGHTS and CDR2 YDEGEE. There are 19 residues in the CDR3. CDR3 nucleotide sequence: TGTGCCAGCAGCTCAAACTCCAGAATCACTAGCGGGAGGTTGGACGAGCAGTACTTC. Translation gives CASSSNSRITSGRLDEQYF.

CDR3 DNA sequence: TGTGCCAGCAGCTTAGTGAGGGTTGCAGGAAGCGAGACCCAGTACTTC. This translates into CASSLVRVAGSETQYF. The V and J genes are TRBV7-8 and TRBJ2-5, with D maybe TRBD2 (5 bases). V lost 1 base and J 5 bases, leaving 17 bases between the germline ends. The CDR3 extends over 16 amino acids. Germline-derived CDR1 and CDR2 are SGHVS and FQNEAQ.

The V and J genes are TRBV10-1 and TRBJ2-3, with 8 positions matching TRBD1. V trimming: 4 bases; J trimming: 3 bases; junction bases outside the gene matches: 0. Germline values: CDR1 WNHNN, CDR2 SYGVQD (reference sequence). The CDR3 runs 13 residues. The CDR3 nucleotides are TGCGCCAGCAGTGGGACAGGGACAGATACGCAGTATTTT. It is translated as CASSGTGTDTQYF.

V is TRBV11-2 and J is TRBJ2-1; 8 bases align to TRBD2. After removal of 1 base from V and 5 bases from J, the junction contained 7 bases not matched to a gene. CDR3 length: 16 residues. CDR1 is SGHAT and CDR2 is FQNNGV in the germline V gene. CDR3 in amino acids: CASSLVVAGRHNEQFF. DNA of the CDR3: TGTGCCAGCAGCTTAGTGGTAGCGGGAAGACACAATGAGCAGTTCTTC.